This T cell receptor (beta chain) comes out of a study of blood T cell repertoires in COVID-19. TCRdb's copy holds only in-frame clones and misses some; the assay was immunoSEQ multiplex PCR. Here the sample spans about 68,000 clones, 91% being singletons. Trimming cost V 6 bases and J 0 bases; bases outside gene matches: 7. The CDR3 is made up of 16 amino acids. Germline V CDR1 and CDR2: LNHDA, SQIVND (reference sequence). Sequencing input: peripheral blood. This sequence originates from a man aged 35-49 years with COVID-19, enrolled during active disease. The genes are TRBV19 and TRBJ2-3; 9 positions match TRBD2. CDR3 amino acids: CASSPVAGASTDTQYF. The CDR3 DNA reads TGTGCCAGTAGCCCAGTAGCGGGGGCAAGCACAGATACGCAGTATTTT.